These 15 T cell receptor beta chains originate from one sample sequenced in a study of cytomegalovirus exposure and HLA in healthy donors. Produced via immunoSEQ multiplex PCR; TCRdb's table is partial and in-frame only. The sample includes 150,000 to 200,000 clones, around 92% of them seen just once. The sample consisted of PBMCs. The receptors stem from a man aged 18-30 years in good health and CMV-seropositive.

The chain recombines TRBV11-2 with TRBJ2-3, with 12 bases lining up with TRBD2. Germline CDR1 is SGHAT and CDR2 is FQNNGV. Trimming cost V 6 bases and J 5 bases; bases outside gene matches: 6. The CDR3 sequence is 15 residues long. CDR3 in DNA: TGTGCCAGCAGGCTACCGGGACTAGCGGGAGATACGCAGTATTTT. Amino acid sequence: CASRLPGLAGDTQYF.

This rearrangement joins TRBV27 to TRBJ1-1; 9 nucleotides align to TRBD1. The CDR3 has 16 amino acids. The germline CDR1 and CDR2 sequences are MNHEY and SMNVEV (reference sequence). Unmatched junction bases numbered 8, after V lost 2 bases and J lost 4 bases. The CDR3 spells CASSLSGDRAGTEAFF. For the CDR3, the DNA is TGTGCCAGCAGTTTAAGCGGGGACAGGGCCGGCACTGAAGCTTTCTTT.

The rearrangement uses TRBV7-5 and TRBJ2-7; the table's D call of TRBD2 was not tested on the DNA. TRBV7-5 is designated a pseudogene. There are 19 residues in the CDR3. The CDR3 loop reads CARSLLIAGGPLPTYEQYF. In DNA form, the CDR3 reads TGTGCCAGAAGCTTATTGATAGCGGGAGGTCCGTTACCCACCTACGAGCAGTACTTC.

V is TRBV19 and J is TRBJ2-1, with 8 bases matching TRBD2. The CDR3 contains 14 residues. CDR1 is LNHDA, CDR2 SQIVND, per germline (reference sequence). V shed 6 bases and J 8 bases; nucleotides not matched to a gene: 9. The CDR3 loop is CASRSGGPSDEQFF. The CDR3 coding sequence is TGTGCCAGTAGGTCGGGAGGGCCTTCCGATGAGCAGTTCTTC. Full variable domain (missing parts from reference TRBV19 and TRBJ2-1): DGGITQSPKYLFRKEGQNVTLSCEQNLNHDAMYWYRQDPGQGLRLIYYSQIVNDFQKGDIAEGYSVSREKKESFPLTVTSAQKNPTAFYLCASRSGGPSDEQFFGPGTRLTVL.

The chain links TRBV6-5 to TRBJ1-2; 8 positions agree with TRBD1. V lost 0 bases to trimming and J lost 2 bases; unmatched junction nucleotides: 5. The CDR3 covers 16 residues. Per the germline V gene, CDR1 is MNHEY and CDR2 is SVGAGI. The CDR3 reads CASSYSGQGWNYGYTF. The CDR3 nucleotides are TGTGCCAGCAGTTACTCAGGACAGGGATGGAACTATGGCTACACCTTC.

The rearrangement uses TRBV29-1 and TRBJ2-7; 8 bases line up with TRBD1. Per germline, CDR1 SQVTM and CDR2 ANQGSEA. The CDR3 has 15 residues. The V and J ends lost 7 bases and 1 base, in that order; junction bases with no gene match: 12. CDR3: CSAALWTGKSYEQYF. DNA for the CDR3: TGCAGCGCCGCCTTGTGGACAGGGAAATCCTACGAGCAGTACTTC.

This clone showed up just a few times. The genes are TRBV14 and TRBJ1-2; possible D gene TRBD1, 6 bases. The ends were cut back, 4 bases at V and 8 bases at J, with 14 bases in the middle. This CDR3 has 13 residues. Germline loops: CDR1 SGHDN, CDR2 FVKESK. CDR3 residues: CASSLRTGNGYTF. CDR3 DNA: TGTGCCAGCAGCCTCCGAACAGGGAACGGCTACACCTTC.

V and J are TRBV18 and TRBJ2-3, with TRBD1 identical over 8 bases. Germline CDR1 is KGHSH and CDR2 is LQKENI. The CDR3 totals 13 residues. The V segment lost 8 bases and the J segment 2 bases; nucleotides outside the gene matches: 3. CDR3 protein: CASRTGTTDTQYF. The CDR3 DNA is TGTGCCAGCCGGACAGGGACCACAGATACGCAGTATTTT.

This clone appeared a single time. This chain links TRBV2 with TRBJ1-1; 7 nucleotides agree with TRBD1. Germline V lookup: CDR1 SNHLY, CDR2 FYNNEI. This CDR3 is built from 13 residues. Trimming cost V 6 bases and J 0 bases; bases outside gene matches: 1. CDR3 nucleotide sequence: TGTGCCAGCAGGGGACAGATGAACACTGAAGCTTTCTTT. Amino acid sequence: CASRGQMNTEAFF. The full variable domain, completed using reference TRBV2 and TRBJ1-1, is EPEVTQTPSHQVTQMGQEVILRCVPISNHLYFYWYRQILGQKVEFLVSFYNNEISEKSEIFDDQFSVERPDGSNFTLKIRSTKLEDSAMYFCASRGQMNTEAFFGQGTRLTVV.

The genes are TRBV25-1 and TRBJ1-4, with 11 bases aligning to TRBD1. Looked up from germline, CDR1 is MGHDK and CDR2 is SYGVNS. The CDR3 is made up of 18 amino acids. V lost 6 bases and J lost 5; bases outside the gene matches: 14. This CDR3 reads CASRSTAGQGVENEKLFF. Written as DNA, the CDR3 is TGTGCCAGCAGATCAACTGCGGGACAGGGGGTGGAGAATGAAAAACTGTTTTTT.

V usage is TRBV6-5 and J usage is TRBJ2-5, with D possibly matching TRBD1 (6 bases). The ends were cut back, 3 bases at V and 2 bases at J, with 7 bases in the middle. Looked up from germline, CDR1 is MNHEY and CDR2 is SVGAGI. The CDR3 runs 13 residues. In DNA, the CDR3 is TGTGCCAGCAGTTATACAGGGCAAGAGACCCAGTACTTC. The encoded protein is CASSYTGQETQYF.

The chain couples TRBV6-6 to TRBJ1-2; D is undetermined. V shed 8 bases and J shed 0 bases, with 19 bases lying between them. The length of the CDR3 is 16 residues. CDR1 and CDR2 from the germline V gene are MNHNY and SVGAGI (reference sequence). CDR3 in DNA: TGTGCCAGCGTTGCGGAGGGCCCCCCCTCTAACTATGGCTACACCTTC. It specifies CASVAEGPPSNYGYTF.

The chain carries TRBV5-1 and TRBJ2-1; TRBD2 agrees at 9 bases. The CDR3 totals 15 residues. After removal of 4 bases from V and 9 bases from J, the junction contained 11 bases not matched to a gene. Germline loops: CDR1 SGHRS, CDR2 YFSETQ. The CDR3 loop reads CASSPPLPSGTEQFF. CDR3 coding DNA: TGCGCCAGCAGCCCACCGCTACCTAGCGGGACTGAGCAGTTCTTC.

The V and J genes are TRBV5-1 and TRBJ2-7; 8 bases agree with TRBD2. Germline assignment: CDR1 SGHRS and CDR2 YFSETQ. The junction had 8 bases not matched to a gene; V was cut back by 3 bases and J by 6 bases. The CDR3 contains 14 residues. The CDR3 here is CASSSAGEQGEQYF. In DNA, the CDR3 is TGCGCCAGCAGCTCAGCGGGAGAACAGGGCGAGCAGTACTTC.

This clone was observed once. CDR3 sequence reads: CASSQASGRFSYEQYF. DNA for the CDR3: TGCGCCAGCAGCCAGGCAAGCGGGAGGTTCTCCTACGAGCAGTACTTC. V gene TRBV4-1 combines with J gene TRBJ2-7; 9 bases line up with TRBD2. V lost 3 bases and J lost 0; bases outside the gene matches: 6. The CDR3 sequence is 16 residues long. Germline V gives CDR1 MGHRA, CDR2 YSYEKL.